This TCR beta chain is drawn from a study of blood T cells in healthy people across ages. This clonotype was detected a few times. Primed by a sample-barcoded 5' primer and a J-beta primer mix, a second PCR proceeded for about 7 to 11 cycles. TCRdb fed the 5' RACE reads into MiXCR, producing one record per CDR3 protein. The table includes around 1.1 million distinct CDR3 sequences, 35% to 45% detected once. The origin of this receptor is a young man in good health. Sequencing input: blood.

CDR3 loop: CASSLVGQRGTTRGYF. The CDR3, as DNA: TGTGCCAGCAGCTTAGTCGGACAGCGGGGGACCACTCGGGGGTATTTT. This chain joins TRBV11-2 and TRBJ2-3, with TRBD2 matching 8 bases. CDR3 length equals 16 residues. J gave up 14 bases and V 1 base, and 17 bases lay outside the gene matches. Germline CDR1 reads SGHAT; CDR2 reads FQNNGV.